This T cell receptor (beta chain) derives from a study of cytomegalovirus exposure and HLA in healthy donors. Study conclusions and caveats: Published work reported that the classifier diagnosed cytomegalovirus status with high specificity and sensitivity. It was found in a later analysis that first-cohort TCR clusters tended to co-occur in the 100 to 150 validation repertoires. Cytomegalovirus association was listed for 170 or so TCR beta chains.

This CDR3 region has 11 residues. V was trimmed by 6 bases and J by 8 bases, leaving 7 bases between them. Germline V gene sequence: CDR1 MNHEY, CDR2 SMNVEV (reference sequence). Donors came from a validation cohort of 95 to 150 subjects, distinct from the first 666-subject cohort. A word on this clone: Its antigen is undetermined.

Measured with immunoSEQ multiplex PCR; TCRdb has only the in-frame clones, and not every one. Altogether 160,000 or so clones are present, approximately 81% being singletons, with the ten largest covering 9.5% to 13%. This receptor was taken from a young man in good health and CMV-seropositive. V and J are TRBV27 and TRBJ2-2; D remains unclear. The sample comprised PBMCs. For the CDR3, the DNA is TGTGCCAGCAGGGAGATGGGGGAGCTGTTTTTT. Translated: CASREMGELFF.